This TCR beta chain was documented in a study of control samples from healthy donors and cancer patients. The assay was immunoSEQ multiplex PCR, and TCRdb's table has in-frame clones only and misses some. The data show 160,000 or so clones, about 94% seen once. This clone was seen just once. V trimming: 8 bases; J trimming: 7 bases; junction bases outside the gene matches: 6. Germline loops: CDR1 MNHEY, CDR2 SVGAGI. The CDR3 contains 14 residues. The receptor was derived from a woman aged 40 to 49 in good health. This chain uses TRBV6-5 with TRBJ1-4; 11 bases are shared with TRBD1. Sequencing used blood. In nucleotides, the CDR3 is TGTGCCAGCCGTCGGACAGGGGGCGTTGAAAAACTGTTTTTT. Its protein product is CASRRTGGVEKLFF.